Listed below are T cell receptor beta chains from one sample, sequenced in a study of blood T cell repertoires in COVID-19. This table comes from immunoSEQ multiplex PCR, and its TCRdb copy is limited to in-frame clones, with some not included. The sample lists about 160,000 clones, roughly four fifths seen once, with approximately 22% in the top ten. The sample was peripheral blood. Receptor source: a woman older than 75 with acute or convalescent COVID-19. Each CDR3 is given with its conserved first and last residue. Each record gives: CDR3 DNA, CDR3 protein, J gene, D gene, V gene, clone size. A D gene is named only where the DNA matches it firmly. Clone size is not always given. Where it is, it says once, few, many or a class for expanded clones.

cdr3_nt: TGTGCCACCCGGGGGGCCGGTGGCAACACTGAAGCTTTCTTT
cdr3_aa: CATRGAGGNTEAFF
j_call: TRBJ1-1
d_call: NA
v_call: TRBV7-9
clone_size: NA

cdr3_nt: TGTGCCAGCAGCCACCTCCGGGGCAATGAGCAGTTCTTC
cdr3_aa: CASSHLRGNEQFF
j_call: TRBJ2-1
d_call: NA
v_call: TRBV3-1/TRBV3-2
clone_size: NA

cdr3_nt: TGTGCCAGCAGTGAATTTACTAACTATGGCTACACCTTC
cdr3_aa: CASSEFTNYGYTF
j_call: TRBJ1-2
d_call: NA
v_call: TRBV2
clone_size: NA

cdr3_nt: TGTGCCAGCAGCGGGGGTTCCTCAGGGAATGAGCAGTTCTTC
cdr3_aa: CASSGGSSGNEQFF
j_call: TRBJ2-1
d_call: NA
v_call: TRBV9
clone_size: NA

cdr3_nt: TGTGCCAGCAGCAAACCACAGGGGTACGAGCAGTACTTC
cdr3_aa: CASSKPQGYEQYF
j_call: TRBJ2-7
d_call: TRBD1
v_call: TRBV7-9
clone_size: NA

cdr3_nt: TGTGCCAGCAGCTCCCCAGGGGAGCCCCAGCATTTT
cdr3_aa: CASSSPGEPQHF
j_call: TRBJ1-5
d_call: NA
v_call: TRBV7-9
clone_size: NA

cdr3_nt: TGTGCCAGCAGTGAAATTCTTCTGACTGAAGCTTTCTTT
cdr3_aa: CASSEILLTEAFF
j_call: TRBJ1-1
d_call: NA
v_call: TRBV2
clone_size: NA

cdr3_nt: TGCGCCAGCAGCTCAGGACTAGATGGGGTAATCAATGAGCAGTTCTTC
cdr3_aa: CASSSGLDGVINEQFF
j_call: TRBJ2-1
d_call: TRBD2
v_call: TRBV5-1
clone_size: NA

cdr3_nt: TGTGCCAGCATTCCAGGGGTCGGAAACACCATATATTTT
cdr3_aa: CASIPGVGNTIYF
j_call: TRBJ1-3
d_call: NA
v_call: TRBV2
clone_size: few

cdr3_nt: TGTGCCAGCAGCTTGGGACACTCACCCCATCAGCCCCAGCATTTT
cdr3_aa: CASSLGHSPHQPQHF
j_call: TRBJ1-5
d_call: NA
v_call: TRBV5-6
clone_size: NA

cdr3_nt: TGTGCCACCAGCGCTACAGGGGGAGTCTACGAGCAGTACTTC
cdr3_aa: CATSATGGVYEQYF
j_call: TRBJ2-7
d_call: TRBD1
v_call: TRBV15
clone_size: once

cdr3_nt: TGTGTCAGAAGCTTAGAGGGACTAGCGTCACTAGCCAAAAACATTCAGTACTTC
cdr3_aa: CVRSLEGLASLAKNIQYF
j_call: TRBJ2-4
d_call: NA
v_call: TRBV7-5
clone_size: once

cdr3_nt: TGTGCCAGTAGTGCGGGACTAGCGGGAGACAATGAGCAGTTCTTC
cdr3_aa: CASSAGLAGDNEQFF
j_call: TRBJ2-1
d_call: TRBD2
v_call: TRBV19
clone_size: NA

cdr3_nt: TGTGCCACCAGCAGATCGGGGTTAAAGATTGCATTGGATGAAAAACTGTTTTTT
cdr3_aa: CATSRSGLKIALDEKLFF
j_call: TRBJ1-4
d_call: NA
v_call: TRBV15
clone_size: NA

cdr3_nt: TGTGCCACACGAACAGGGGATAAGCCCCAGCATTTT
cdr3_aa: CATRTGDKPQHF
j_call: TRBJ1-5
d_call: TRBD1
v_call: TRBV10-3
clone_size: NA

cdr3_nt: TGTGCCAGTAGTAGCGGGACTAGCGAGGTCGGGCAGTACTTC
cdr3_aa: CASSSGTSEVGQYF
j_call: TRBJ2-7
d_call: TRBD2
v_call: TRBV19
clone_size: once

cdr3_nt: TGTGCCAGCAGCGTAGAGGGGGCCCCTAACTATGGCTACACCTTC
cdr3_aa: CASSVEGAPNYGYTF
j_call: TRBJ1-2
d_call: TRBD1
v_call: TRBV9
clone_size: NA

cdr3_nt: TGCAGCGTTGGAATTGGGGGGGATTATGGCTACACCTTC
cdr3_aa: CSVGIGGDYGYTF
j_call: TRBJ1-2
d_call: NA
v_call: TRBV29-1
clone_size: NA

cdr3_nt: TGCGCCACTTCCGCCTACAGGCCGACAGAAAGCGGGAGTCGCTACGAGCAGTACTTC
cdr3_aa: CATSAYRPTESGSRYEQYF
j_call: TRBJ2-7
d_call: TRBD2
v_call: TRBV10-2
clone_size: NA

cdr3_nt: TGTGCCAGCAGCCAAGATACCTCCGGTGGCTACACCTTC
cdr3_aa: CASSQDTSGGYTF
j_call: TRBJ1-2
d_call: NA
v_call: TRBV14
clone_size: NA

cdr3_nt: TGTGCCAGCAGCCTGCGAGACGGGATGACCCAGTACTTC
cdr3_aa: CASSLRDGMTQYF
j_call: TRBJ2-5
d_call: NA
v_call: TRBV7-9
clone_size: NA

cdr3_nt: TGTGCCAGCAGCTTCCGGGACAGGGGCACGAATAGCAATCAGCCCCAGCATTTT
cdr3_aa: CASSFRDRGTNSNQPQHF
j_call: TRBJ1-5
d_call: TRBD1
v_call: TRBV5-5
clone_size: NA

cdr3_nt: TGCGCCAGCAGCCAAGTGACAGGGGCCAATCAGCCCCAGCATTTT
cdr3_aa: CASSQVTGANQPQHF
j_call: TRBJ1-5
d_call: TRBD1
v_call: TRBV4-3
clone_size: NA

cdr3_nt: TGTGCCAGCAGTTTAAGGGGACAGGGCACAGATACGCAGTATTTT
cdr3_aa: CASSLRGQGTDTQYF
j_call: TRBJ2-3
d_call: TRBD1
v_call: TRBV27
clone_size: few

cdr3_nt: TGTGCCAGCAGCTTAGCCAGGGGTCAGCCCCAGCATTTT
cdr3_aa: CASSLARGQPQHF
j_call: TRBJ1-5
d_call: NA
v_call: TRBV11-2
clone_size: once

cdr3_nt: TGTGCCAGCAGCTTAGATCAGGGGAGTAACTATGGCTACACCTTC
cdr3_aa: CASSLDQGSNYGYTF
j_call: TRBJ1-2
d_call: NA
v_call: TRBV7-2
clone_size: NA

cdr3_nt: TGTGCCAGCAGCTTTCCGAGGGACTACTCCTACGAGCAGTACTTC
cdr3_aa: CASSFPRDYSYEQYF
j_call: TRBJ2-7
d_call: TRBD2
v_call: TRBV5-6
clone_size: few

cdr3_nt: TGCAGTGCTAGTACCGACAGGGGGATTTCCTATGGCTACACCTTC
cdr3_aa: CSASTDRGISYGYTF
j_call: TRBJ1-2
d_call: TRBD1
v_call: TRBV20-1
clone_size: NA

cdr3_nt: TGTGCCAGCAAACCCCCGGGACAGGGCGCCGGGGAGCTGTTTTTT
cdr3_aa: CASKPPGQGAGELFF
j_call: TRBJ2-2
d_call: TRBD1
v_call: TRBV2
clone_size: NA

cdr3_nt: TGTGCCAGCAGCCCCGACAGGGGAGTTGTGAACACTGAAGCTTTCTTT
cdr3_aa: CASSPDRGVVNTEAFF
j_call: TRBJ1-1
d_call: TRBD1
v_call: TRBV7-9
clone_size: once

cdr3_nt: TGTGCCTGGGCCCGACAGTTGAACACTGAAGCTTTCTTT
cdr3_aa: CAWARQLNTEAFF
j_call: TRBJ1-1
d_call: NA
v_call: TRBV30
clone_size: NA

cdr3_nt: TGTGCCAGCAGCTCCCAGCGGCCGCCCTACAATGAGCAGTTCTTC
cdr3_aa: CASSSQRPPYNEQFF
j_call: TRBJ2-1
d_call: NA
v_call: TRBV7-2
clone_size: NA

cdr3_nt: TGTGCCAGCAGCTTGGACAGCAGGAACACTGAAGCTTTCTTT
cdr3_aa: CASSLDSRNTEAFF
j_call: TRBJ1-1
d_call: NA
v_call: TRBV5-6
clone_size: NA

cdr3_nt: TGTGCCAGCAGTTTAGGGACAGGGATCGGGAGTGGGCCCCAGCATTTT
cdr3_aa: CASSLGTGIGSGPQHF
j_call: TRBJ1-5
d_call: TRBD1
v_call: TRBV28
clone_size: NA

cdr3_nt: TGTGCCAGCAGGTGGGACAGATCGGCCGGGGAGCTGTTTTTT
cdr3_aa: CASRWDRSAGELFF
j_call: TRBJ2-2
d_call: TRBD1
v_call: TRBV5-6
clone_size: NA

cdr3_nt: TGTGCCTCGGGGGGGCTGAATGAGCAGTTCTTC
cdr3_aa: CASGGLNEQFF
j_call: TRBJ2-1
d_call: TRBD2
v_call: TRBV12-3/TRBV12-4
clone_size: NA

cdr3_nt: TGTGCCAGCAGGGGGGGGACTAGCGTACTCCAGATCGAGACCCAGTACTTC
cdr3_aa: CASRGGTSVLQIETQYF
j_call: TRBJ2-5
d_call: TRBD2
v_call: TRBV2
clone_size: NA

cdr3_nt: TGTGCCAGCGGGGGACTAGCGGGCTACGAGCAGTACTTC
cdr3_aa: CASGGLAGYEQYF
j_call: TRBJ2-7
d_call: TRBD2
v_call: TRBV28
clone_size: few

cdr3_nt: TGTGCCAGTAATAAACAGGGGATAGCCCAAGAGACCCAGTACTTC
cdr3_aa: CASNKQGIAQETQYF
j_call: TRBJ2-5
d_call: TRBD1
v_call: TRBV19
clone_size: NA

cdr3_nt: TGTGCCAGCAGTTACTCTGGAGTAACTAACTATGGCTACACCTTC
cdr3_aa: CASSYSGVTNYGYTF
j_call: TRBJ1-2
d_call: NA
v_call: TRBV6-5
clone_size: NA

cdr3_nt: TGTGCCAGCAGCTTAGCCTCGGGGTCTGGGGCCAACGTCCTGACTTTC
cdr3_aa: CASSLASGSGANVLTF
j_call: TRBJ2-6
d_call: NA
v_call: TRBV7-9
clone_size: NA

cdr3_nt: TGTGCCAGCAGCCCGGATGGGGACAACGCCTATGGCTACACCTTC
cdr3_aa: CASSPDGDNAYGYTF
j_call: TRBJ1-2
d_call: NA
v_call: TRBV5-4
clone_size: NA

cdr3_nt: TGTGCCAGCAGCTTGGGTTCTCTCAGGGTATCGGGGCAGTACTTC
cdr3_aa: CASSLGSLRVSGQYF
j_call: TRBJ2-7
d_call: NA
v_call: TRBV5-6
clone_size: once

cdr3_nt: TGTGCCAGCAGCGTAGCGATGAAGGGGCAGGGGACCTACGAGCAGTACTTC
cdr3_aa: CASSVAMKGQGTYEQYF
j_call: TRBJ2-7
d_call: NA
v_call: TRBV9
clone_size: NA

cdr3_nt: TGTGCCAGCAAAGGGGGATCCTCAGGTCAGCCCCAGCATTTT
cdr3_aa: CASKGGSSGQPQHF
j_call: TRBJ1-5
d_call: NA
v_call: TRBV2
clone_size: few

cdr3_nt: TGTGCCTGGACCCTAGACAGTTCTAACTATGGCTACACCTTC
cdr3_aa: CAWTLDSSNYGYTF
j_call: TRBJ1-2
d_call: NA
v_call: TRBV30
clone_size: few